This T cell receptor beta chain was captured in a study of regulatory T cells in long-lasting Graves disease. Library construction for TCR beta used iRepertoire HTBI primers and Arm-PCR of CDR3 regions. Per the authors' pipeline: Among the samples, approximately 60 TRBV and some 13 TRBJ segments were identified. TCRdb re-analysed the multiplex PCR reads in MiXCR, keeping a single row per CDR3 protein. TCRdb, rather than the study authors, made the V and J calls. The data contain roughly 380,000 distinct CDR3 sequences, approximately 15% of them singletons. This clonotype has only a few counts. As yet, its antigen is unknown. The junction departs from germline at one end; a sequencing error may be responsible. The germline gives CDR1 DFQATT, CDR2 SNEGSKA (reference sequence). The CDR3 consists of 15 residues. The time point was: newly diagnosed GD, antithyroid drugs for less than 3 months. The TCR library was made from RNA extracted from PBMCs.

Points from the study as a whole: Persistent Graves' patients showed less TCR diversity than newly diagnosed patients showed.

A further study also used this sample, focusing on T cells in Graves' hyperthyroidism and ophthalmopathy. In that study: The HTBI primer set was used in a first-round RT-PCR of the TCR CDR3.

The V and J genes are TRBV20-1 and TRBJ1-4; the D gene is possibly TRBD1 (6 bases). The sample was peripheral blood mononuclear cells (PBMCs), taken at new diagnosis, from a patient treated with antithyroid drugs. This clonotype was obtained from a man aged 35 to 55 with Graves disease. The CDR3 DNA sequence: TGCAGTGCTAGAGATTTTGCCAGGGGCAATGAAGAACTGTTTTTT. Translation gives CSARDFARGNEELFF.